This is a list of T cell receptor beta chains from one sample in a study of blood T cell repertoires in COVID-19. Using immunoSEQ multiplex PCR, the repertoire was profiled, and TCRdb retains in-frame clones only, with some absent. The sample holds fewer than 150,000 clones, approximately 81% seen once. The sample consisted of peripheral blood. The receptors were sampled from a middle-aged man with acute or convalescent COVID-19. The CDR3 runs from the conserved cysteine through the conserved F or W. The order of the fields is V gene, D gene, clone size, J gene, CDR3 protein, CDR3 DNA. The D gene is left open where the match is weak. For some rows the clone size is stated as once, few or many, or as a class when expanded; others skip it.

TRBV19,TRBD1,once,TRBJ1-2,CASSRQGLYGYTF,TGTGCCAGTAGTCGACAGGGGCTTTATGGCTACACCTTC
TRBV15,NA,NA,TRBJ1-5,CATSRDPSGVSNQPQHF,TGTGCCACCAGCAGAGATCCTTCAGGGGTTAGCAATCAGCCCCAGCATTTT
TRBV7-8,NA,NA,TRBJ1-1,CASSPRDTNTEAFF,TGTGCCAGCAGCCCCCGGGACACGAACACTGAAGCTTTCTTT
TRBV5-1,NA,NA,TRBJ2-3,CASSLAGGLRDTQYF,TGCGCCAGCAGCTTGGCGGGGGGCCTAAGAGATACGCAGTATTTT
TRBV7-2,NA,NA,TRBJ2-3,CASSLSSARTDTQYF,TGTGCCAGCAGCCTCTCGAGTGCCCGGACAGATACGCAGTATTTT
TRBV9,TRBD1,NA,TRBJ2-7,CASSALGTATNYEQYF,TGTGCCAGCAGCGCCCTAGGGACAGCTACAAACTACGAGCAGTACTTC
TRBV19,NA,NA,TRBJ1-1,CASSQGLHTEAFF,TGTGCCAGTAGTCAGGGTTTGCACACTGAAGCTTTCTTT
TRBV11-1,NA,NA,TRBJ1-6,CASSLFTASPLHF,TGTGCCAGCAGCTTATTCACAGCATCCCCCCTCCACTTT
TRBV4-2,TRBD1,NA,TRBJ1-2,CASSYRGKNYGYTF,TGTGCCAGCAGCTACAGGGGAAAAAACTATGGCTACACCTTC
TRBV27,NA,NA,TRBJ1-4,CASSFLDTDEKLFF,TGTGCCAGCAGTTTCCTCGACACCGATGAAAAACTGTTTTTT
TRBV29-1,NA,once,TRBJ1-5,CSVADSYSNQPQHF,TGCAGCGTCGCCGACAGTTATAGCAATCAGCCCCAGCATTTT
TRBV12-3/TRBV12-4,NA,NA,TRBJ2-3,CASKPQGGDTQYF,TGTGCCAGCAAACCCCAGGGGGGAGATACGCAGTATTTT
TRBV2,TRBD1,NA,TRBJ2-7,CASSEGTGDSEQYF,TGTGCCAGCAGTGAAGGGACAGGGGATTCCGAGCAGTACTTC
TRBV10-3,NA,NA,TRBJ1-5,CAISESGGIGNQPQHF,TGTGCCATCAGTGAGTCGGGGGGAATTGGCAATCAGCCCCAGCATTTT
TRBV2,TRBD2,NA,TRBJ2-2,CASSYMTSGDTGELFF,TGTGCCAGCAGCTACATGACTAGCGGGGACACCGGGGAGCTGTTTTTT
TRBV15,NA,NA,TRBJ1-1,CATSRDRSRAEAFF,TGTGCCACCAGCAGAGATAGGAGCAGGGCTGAAGCTTTCTTT
TRBV7-7,TRBD1,NA,TRBJ2-2,CASSFGTDNTGELFF,TGTGCCAGCAGCTTTGGGACAGACAACACCGGGGAGCTGTTTTTT
TRBV11-2,NA,NA,TRBJ1-1,CASSPEGGRTTEAFF,TGTGCCAGCAGCCCCGAAGGCGGCAGGACAACTGAAGCTTTCTTT
TRBV19,TRBD1,few,TRBJ1-6,CASSPQQGIGSPLHF,TGTGCCAGTAGTCCTCAACAGGGGATCGGCTCACCCCTCCACTTT
TRBV5-1,TRBD1,NA,TRBJ1-1,CASSATGGGTEAFF,TGCGCCAGCAGCGCCACAGGGGGAGGCACTGAAGCTTTCTTT
TRBV5-1,NA,NA,TRBJ2-3,CASSLEEGSTDTQYF,TGCGCCAGCAGCTTGGAGGAGGGTAGCACAGATACGCAGTATTTT
TRBV12-3/TRBV12-4,NA,NA,TRBJ2-1,CASRTRPANEQFF,TGTGCCAGCAGGACACGGCCAGCCAATGAGCAGTTCTTC
TRBV7-9,NA,NA,TRBJ1-2,CASSLGQGSYGYTF,TGTGCCAGCAGCTTAGGTCAGGGGAGCTATGGCTACACCTTC
TRBV19,NA,NA,TRBJ1-2,CASKEGGYGYTF,TGTGCCAGTAAAGAGGGAGGCTATGGCTACACCTTC
TRBV15,TRBD2,few,TRBJ2-1,CATSRVGGGGYNEQFF,TGTGCCACCAGCAGAGTCGGGGGGGGCGGGTACAATGAGCAGTTCTTC
TRBV9,NA,NA,TRBJ2-3,CASSVEGVGTDTQYF,TGTGCCAGCAGCGTAGAGGGGGTGGGCACAGATACGCAGTATTTT
TRBV15,NA,NA,TRBJ2-6,CATSTGYSAGANVLTF,TGTGCCACCAGCACAGGGTACTCTGCTGGGGCCAACGTCCTGACTTTC
TRBV5-4,TRBD1,NA,TRBJ1-3,CASSSGQARSGNTIYF,TGTGCCAGCAGCTCAGGACAGGCCCGCTCTGGAAACACCATATATTTT
TRBV14,NA,few,TRBJ2-7,CASSQVEGLEQYF,TGTGCCAGCAGCCAAGTGGAGGGTTTAGAGCAGTACTTC
TRBV4-1,NA,NA,TRBJ2-2,CASSQFLGGTGELFF,TGCGCCAGCAGCCAATTTCTGGGGGGCACCGGGGAGCTGTTTTTT
TRBV7-2,NA,NA,TRBJ1-6,CASSSGLILGSPLHF,TGTGCCAGCAGCTCCGGATTAATTCTCGGGTCACCCCTCCACTTT
TRBV2,TRBD1,NA,TRBJ1-5,CASSWTGPYSNQPQHF,TGTGCCAGCAGCTGGACAGGCCCCTATAGCAATCAGCCCCAGCATTTT
TRBV2,TRBD1,NA,TRBJ2-3,CASSEDRGLTDTQYF,TGTGCCAGCAGTGAAGACAGGGGCTTAACAGATACGCAGTATTTT
TRBV11-1,NA,NA,TRBJ1-1,CASTFYRTVNTEAFF,TGTGCCAGCACCTTTTACCGGACTGTCAACACTGAAGCTTTCTTT
TRBV6-1,TRBD1,NA,TRBJ2-7,CASSESWTDRAHEQYF,TGTGCCAGCAGTGAAAGTTGGACGGACAGGGCCCACGAGCAGTACTTC
TRBV19,TRBD2,NA,TRBJ2-2,CARLAPGGMDTGELFF,TGTGCCAGATTGGCCCCGGGGGGAATGGACACCGGGGAGCTGTTTTTT
TRBV30,NA,NA,TRBJ1-2,CAWSTGWVYGYTF,TGTGCCTGGAGTACGGGGTGGGTCTATGGCTACACCTTC
TRBV4-1,NA,few,TRBJ1-5,CASSQEVGPGPNQPQHF,TGCGCCAGCAGCCAAGAAGTCGGCCCAGGCCCCAATCAGCCCCAGCATTTT
TRBV3-1/TRBV3-2,NA,NA,TRBJ1-1,CASSQDRIYTEAFF,TGTGCCAGCAGCCAAGACAGAATATACACTGAAGCTTTCTTT
TRBV7-8,NA,NA,TRBJ2-7,CASSLNRHPYEQYF,TGTGCCAGCAGCTTAAACAGGCACCCCTACGAGCAGTACTTC
TRBV19,NA,medium-sized,TRBJ1-4,CASSRSLEEKLFF,TGTGCCAGTAGTAGGAGTTTAGAAGAAAAACTGTTTTTT
TRBV7-9,TRBD2,NA,TRBJ2-7,CASSLGLAGGIYEQYF,TGTGCCAGCAGCTTGGGACTAGCGGGGGGGATCTACGAGCAGTACTTC
TRBV7-3,NA,NA,TRBJ2-3,CASSPHPGNTDTQYF,TGTGCCAGCAGCCCCCATCCAGGGAACACAGATACGCAGTATTTT
TRBV9,NA,NA,TRBJ2-1,CASSDPSGEHNEQFF,TGTGCCAGCAGCGATCCCTCGGGAGAGCACAATGAGCAGTTCTTC
TRBV5-6,NA,NA,TRBJ1-1,CASSSITAEAFF,TGTGCCAGCAGCTCGATTACAGCTGAAGCTTTCTTT
TRBV5-1,NA,NA,TRBJ1-2,CASKVGNAPWTVSYGYTF,TGCGCCAGCAAAGTGGGGAATGCACCGTGGACAGTCTCCTATGGCTACACCTTC
TRBV12-5,TRBD1,NA,TRBJ2-1,CASGQPGTDYNEQFF,TGTGCTAGTGGCCAACCCGGGACAGACTACAATGAGCAGTTCTTC